The 9 T cell receptor beta chains below come from one sample, sequenced in a study of shared clonotypes between healthy human individuals. Produced via immunoSEQ multiplex PCR; TCRdb's table is partial and in-frame only. The data contain about 1,900,000 clones, approximately 94% of them singletons. The naive CD8 population came from CD45RO-negative cells selected for CCR7, without terminally differentiated effector memory CD45RA+ cells. Sample: naive CD8+ T cells sorted from blood. The receptors come from a man between 18 and 29 years old in good health.

The chain uses TRBV13 and TRBJ2-5; no firm D call. V dropped 2 bases and J dropped 3 bases, with 7 bases sitting between them. Germline lookup yields CDR1 PRHDT and CDR2 FYEKMQ (reference sequence). The CDR3 totals 13 residues. CDR3 DNA: TGTGCCAGCAGCTTATACAACGAAGAGACCCAGTACTTC. Protein product: CASSLYNEETQYF.

In the case of this clone: Other DNA sequences in this specimen translate into the identical CDR3. The chain employs TRBV19 and TRBJ2-7; 9 nucleotides match TRBD1. This CDR3 has 15 amino acids. In germline, CDR1 is LNHDA, CDR2 SQIVND (reference sequence). V was pared by 5 bases and J by 0 bases, with 5 bases of the junction left unmatched. The CDR3 DNA reads as TGTGCCAGTAGTCTGGGGACAGGGAGCTCCTACGAGCAGTACTTC. Translated, it gives CASSLGTGSSYEQYF.

The chain is built from TRBV6-1 and TRBJ2-2; tentative D call: TRBD1 (5 bases). The CDR3 runs to 16 residues. V lost 2 bases and J lost 5, with 15 bases in between. Germline assignment: CDR1 MNHNS and CDR2 SASEGT. The CDR3 protein is CASSELVGVDTGELFF. CDR3 in DNA: TGTGCCAGCAGTGAATTGGTAGGGGTAGATACCGGGGAGCTGTTTTTT.

The V and J genes are TRBV2 and TRBJ2-7; the D is unclear. Germline lookup yields CDR1 SNHLY and CDR2 FYNNEI. The CDR3 sequence is 13 residues long. Between the trimmed V and J ends, which lost 4 bases and 2 bases, there was a span of 9 bases. DNA for the CDR3: TGTGCCAGCAGTGTGGCCGCAACCTACGAGCAGTACTTC. Amino acid sequence: CASSVAATYEQYF.

The gene calls are TRBV7-9 and TRBJ1-4; a weak D match, TRBD1 (5 bases). This CDR3 contains 16 residues. Germline lookup yields CDR1 SEHNR and CDR2 FQNEAQ (reference sequence). The V end lost 1 base, the J end lost 4 bases, and 13 bases lay between the germline ends. The CDR3 reads CASSLDGRAHNEKLFF. The CDR3 coding sequence is TGTGCCAGCAGCTTAGACGGCAGGGCCCATAATGAAAAACTGTTTTTT.

Concerning this clone itself: The sample carries other DNA sequences with the same CDR3. The V call is TRBV4-1, the J call TRBJ1-4; perhaps TRBD1 as D (5 bases). The CDR3 spans 14 residues. V was clipped by 3 bases and J by 8 bases, with 13 bases between them. Germline loops: CDR1 MGHRA, CDR2 YSYEKL. The CDR3 loop is CASSQAPGGEKLFF. For the CDR3, the DNA is TGCGCCAGCAGCCAGGCCCCCGGGGGAGAAAAACTGTTTTTT.

The chain has TRBV27 and TRBJ2-1; 13 nucleotides match TRBD2. There are 16 residues in the CDR3. Germline V gives CDR1 MNHEY, CDR2 SMNVEV (reference sequence). V lost 5 bases to trimming and J lost 5 bases; unmatched junction nucleotides: 6. CDR3 amino acids: CASSQGTSGMDNEQFF. Here the CDR3 DNA reads TGTGCCAGCAGTCAGGGGACTAGCGGGATGGACAATGAGCAGTTCTTC.

The chain recombines TRBV7-3 with TRBJ2-1; the match to TRBD2 covers 11 bases. Germline V gene sequence: CDR1 SGHTA, CDR2 FQGTGA. V trimming: 5 bases; J trimming: 9 bases; junction bases outside the gene matches: 12. The CDR3 has 16 residues. The CDR3 coding sequence is TGTGCCAGCAGCCCTTTTAGCGGGGGGGCTGCTGGTGAGCAGTTCTTC. This sequence encodes CASSPFSGGAAGEQFF.

This chain uses TRBV29-1 with TRBJ2-7; 11 positions match TRBD1. This CDR3 region has 14 residues. V gave up 4 bases and J gave up 3 bases; unmatched junction bases: 5. CDR1 and CDR2 from the germline V gene are SQVTM and ANQGSEA. The CDR3, as DNA: TGCAGCGTTGTAGGACAGGGGGCTTTCTACGAGCAGTACTTC. Translating gives CSVVGQGAFYEQYF.